One and the same sample provided the 5 T cell receptor beta chains below, sequenced in a study of cytomegalovirus exposure and HLA in healthy donors. The PCR had 60 Vbeta and 13 Jbeta primers. Measured with immunoSEQ multiplex PCR; TCRdb has only the in-frame clones, and not every one. The sample lists about 170,000 clones; around 83% were seen once. Material: PBMCs. The receptors derive from a man younger than 45 in good health and CMV-seropositive.

This chain connects TRBV9 to TRBJ2-3; the D gene is possibly TRBD2 (6 bases). Germline V lookup: CDR1 SGDLS, CDR2 YYNGEE. V gave up 0 bases and J gave up 1 base, with 9 bases separating them. The CDR3 has 15 amino acids. The DNA for the CDR3 is TGTGCCAGCAGCGTAGCCCCGGGAGGCACAGATACGCAGTATTTT. Protein: CASSVAPGGTDTQYF. Drawing the rest from reference TRBV9 and TRBJ2-3, the complete variable domain is DSGVTQTPKHLITATGQRVTLRCSPRSGDLSVYWYQQSLDQGLQFLIQYYNGEERAKGNILERFSAQQFPDLHSELNLSSLELGDSALYFCASSVAPGGTDTQYFGPGTRLTVL.

This clone was found a few times. The V call is TRBV6-5, the J call TRBJ1-1; D may be TRBD1 (6 bases). CDR3 length: 13 amino acids. Germline loops: CDR1 MNHEY, CDR2 SVGAGI. Trimming removed 0 bases from V and 8 bases from J, with 10 bases in between. The CDR3 protein is CASSYSTGDEAFF. The CDR3 nucleotides read TGTGCCAGCAGTTACTCGACAGGAGACGAAGCTTTCTTT.

This chain connects TRBV27 to TRBJ2-2; 8 bases fit TRBD2. Germline values: CDR1 MNHEY, CDR2 SMNVEV (reference sequence). This CDR3 is built from 16 residues. With V trimmed by 3 bases and J by 3 bases, 6 bases remained unmatched. The CDR3 DNA reads TGTGCCAGCAGTTTTCAAGCGGGAGAGTACACCGGGGAGCTGTTTTTT. As protein: CASSFQAGEYTGELFF.

The chain couples TRBV6-5 to TRBJ2-2, with D maybe TRBD1 (6 bases). This CDR3 comprises 16 residues. With 1 base removed from V and 4 bases from J, the gap between germline ends came to 13 bases. The germline CDR1 and CDR2 sequences are MNHEY and SVGAGI. The CDR3 DNA follows: TGTGCCAGCAGTTACTATGGACAGATACTCACCGGGGAGCTGTTTTTT. This encodes CASSYYGQILTGELFF.

To note about this clone: Different DNA sequences within this sample yield the same CDR3. The chain couples TRBV4-3 to TRBJ2-1; 7 bases are shared with TRBD2. Germline assignment: CDR1 LGHNA and CDR2 YSLEER. There are 15 residues in the CDR3. With 5 bases clipped from V and 6 bases from J, the junction kept 10 bases outside the gene matches. The CDR3 DNA reads as TGCGCCAGCAGCTCTATAAGCGGCGGGAGCAATGAGCAGTTCTTC. Residues: CASSSISGGSNEQFF.